The 28 T cell receptor beta chains below all came from one sample that was sequenced in a study of blood T cells in healthy people across ages. A sample-barcoded 5' primer and a J-beta primer mix were used in a second PCR of about 7 to 12 cycles. TCRdb re-derived calls from the 5' RACE reads in MiXCR, one entry per CDR3 protein. The data show about 780,000 distinct CDR3 sequences, with 35% to 60% seen just once and about a sixth held by the top ten. The sequencing input was blood. The receptor set was obtained from an elderly man in good health.

Comments on this clonotype: Sequence at one end of the junction differs from germline and may be a read error. The chain is built from TRBV3-1 and TRBJ2-1; 7 positions agree with TRBD2. The CDR3 length is 16 residues. Per germline, CDR1 LGHDT and CDR2 YNNKEL (reference sequence). In DNA, the CDR3 is TGTGTCAGCAGCCCCACTAGCGACTATTCCTACAATGAGCAGTTCTTC. It translates to CVSSPTSDYSYNEQFF.

About this clonotype: A read error may account for a junction end that differs from germline. The chain employs TRBV6-2 or TRBV6-3 and TRBJ2-1; D is uncertain. Germline CDR1 and CDR2: MNHEY and SVGEGT. CDR3 size: 12 residues. CDR3 sequence (DNA): TGTGCCAGCAGTTATGAGCACAATGGGCAGTTCTTC. This codes for CASSYEHNGQFF.

This sequence joins TRBV7-8 and TRBJ2-1, with a tentative D call TRBD2 (6 bases). With 1 base removed from V and 0 bases from J, the gap between germline ends came to 10 bases. CDR1 and CDR2 from the germline V gene are SGHVS and FQNEAQ. The CDR3 is 16 residues long. CDR3 sequence: CASSLGEVISYNEQFF. DNA for the CDR3: TGTGCCAGCAGCTTAGGGGAGGTAATCTCCTACAATGAGCAGTTCTTC. Full variable domain (remainder filled in from reference TRBV7-8 and TRBJ2-1): GAGVSQSPRYKVAKRGQDVALRCDPISGHVSLFWYQQALGQGPEFLTYFQNEAQLDKSGLPSDRFFAERPEGSVSTLKIQRTQQEDSAVYLCASSLGEVISYNEQFFGPGTRLTVL.

Turning to this clonotype: A much larger clonotype is one base distant, so this may be a read error. The genes are TRBV2 and TRBJ1-1; TRBD1 agrees at 7 bases. V gave up 1 base and J gave up 6 bases; unmatched junction bases: 5. Germline V gives CDR1 SNHLY, CDR2 FYNNEI. The CDR3 has 14 residues. CDR3 in amino acids: CASSEGRGWAEAFF. The CDR3 DNA reads as TGTGCCAGCAGTGAAGGCAGGGGGTGGGCTGAAGCTTTCTTT.

The V call is TRBV5-5, the J call TRBJ2-2, with D possibly called TRBD1 or TRBD2 (5 bases each). Germline V lookup: CDR1 SGHKS, CDR2 YYEKEE (reference sequence). This CDR3 contains 15 residues. Trimming stripped 4 bases from V and 5 bases from J, with 15 bases between. CDR3 region: CASSQTRGPTGELFF. The CDR3 coding sequence is TGTGCCAGCAGCCAAACCCGGGGACCTACCGGGGAGCTGTTTTTT.

This clonotype was seen a handful of times. The chain joins TRBV18 to TRBJ1-2; D is ambiguous. V was cut by 8 bases and J by 2 bases, with 15 bases left in between. Germline lookup yields CDR1 KGHSH and CDR2 LQKENI. CDR3 length: 14 amino acids. This chain's CDR3 is CASPIGPGNYGYTF. Written as DNA, the CDR3 is TGTGCCAGCCCCATAGGGCCGGGGAACTATGGCTACACCTTC.

Comment on this clonotype: This may be a read error, as it is one base from a much larger clone. V usage is TRBV5-1 and J usage is TRBJ2-5; no clear D gene. Per germline, CDR1 SGHRS and CDR2 YFSETQ. Trimming removed 2 bases at V and 11 bases at J, with 13 bases between. There are 12 residues in the CDR3. CDR3 nucleotides: TGCGCCAGCAGCTTAGGCTACGATGAGCAGTACTTC. Translation gives CASSLGYDEQYF.

This sequence joins TRBV30 and TRBJ2-5, with unresolved D. The CDR3 is 13 amino acids. V was shortened by 6 bases and J by 1 base, with 12 bases between the two germline ends. Germline values: CDR1 GTSNPN, CDR2 SVGIG (reference sequence). CDR3 loop: CACPRNAQETQYF. CDR3 nucleotide sequence: TGTGCCTGCCCCCGGAATGCCCAAGAGACCCAGTACTTC.

The chain joins TRBV30 to TRBJ2-3; TRBD1 or TRBD2 may be the D gene (7 bases each). Germline CDR1 reads GTSNPN; CDR2 reads SVGIG (reference sequence). The V and J ends lost 3 bases and 2 bases respectively, with 15 bases between them. The CDR3 has 15 residues. The CDR3 DNA is TGTGCCTGGAGCCCTGACAGGGACTACACAGATACGCAGTATTTT. Translating gives CAWSPDRDYTDTQYF.

This clonotype has a handful of counts. This rearrangement joins TRBV7-2 to TRBJ2-7; 14 bases align to TRBD2. J was trimmed by 2 bases and V by 2 bases; bases with no gene match: 2. There are 16 residues in the CDR3. Germline V gene sequence: CDR1 SGHTA, CDR2 FQGNSA. The CDR3, as DNA: TGTGCCAGCAGCTTAAGGGGACTAGCGGGGGCCTACGAGCAGTACTTC. This codes for CASSLRGLAGAYEQYF.

The V call is TRBV7-2, the J call TRBJ1-6; the D gene is possibly TRBD1 (6 bases). Trimming shortened V by 3 bases and J by 8 bases, and 8 bases separated the two germline ends. The CDR3 sequence is 13 residues long. Germline V lookup: CDR1 SGHTA, CDR2 FQGNSA. The CDR3 nucleotides read TGTGCCAGCAGCTTGGGGGCCCATTCACCCCTCCACTTT. As protein: CASSLGAHSPLHF.

The chain uses TRBV4-2 and TRBJ2-3, with D possibly matching TRBD2 (6 bases). V lost 0 bases, J lost 6 bases, and 16 bases lay in between. CDR3 length: 16 amino acids. The germline V gene encodes CDR1 LGHNA and CDR2 YNFKEQ. The CDR3: CASSQEMGGILDTQYF. The DNA of the CDR3 is TGTGCCAGCAGCCAAGAAATGGGCGGGATCTTGGATACGCAGTATTTT.

The sample holds many counts of this clonotype. The DNA for the CDR3 is TGCGCCAGCAGCCCCGGAGGGGGGAGGCACGATACGCAGTATTTT. Amino acids: CASSPGGGRHDTQYF. The J gene is TRBJ2-3, the V gene TRBV5-1, with D possibly called TRBD1 or TRBD2 (6 bases each). V was cut by 4 bases and J by 6 bases, with 18 bases left in between. Germline CDR1 reads SGHRS; CDR2 reads YFSETQ. The CDR3 spans 15 residues.

The chain employs TRBV4-1 and TRBJ1-2, with D uncertain. Per the germline V gene, CDR1 is MGHRA and CDR2 is YSYEKL. V was shortened by 5 bases and J by 5 bases, with 18 bases between the two germline ends. This CDR3 spans 15 amino acids. The CDR3, as DNA: TGCGCCAGCAGCGGAAGTGTGGGGAGCGCTTATGGCTACACCTTC. Encoded protein: CASSGSVGSAYGYTF.

The V gene is TRBV7-9, the J gene TRBJ2-2, with 10 nucleotides matching TRBD2. Trimming took 5 bases from V and 2 from J; bases not matched to a gene: 5. This CDR3 has 16 amino acids. Germline V gene lookup returns CDR1 SEHNR and CDR2 FQNEAQ (reference sequence). The CDR3 DNA sequence: TGTGCCAGCAGCCAGACTAGCGGGCTCAACACCGGGGAGCTGTTTTTT. This sequence encodes CASSQTSGLNTGELFF.

The rearrangement uses TRBV4-3 and TRBJ2-3, with TRBD2 identical over 12 bases. Germline V CDR1 and CDR2: LGHNA, YSLEER. V lost 5 bases to trimming and J lost 0 bases; unmatched junction nucleotides: 9. There are 18 residues in the CDR3. The CDR3 loop is CASSFGLAGIASTDTQYF. The CDR3 nucleotides are TGCGCCAGCAGCTTTGGACTAGCGGGGATAGCTAGCACAGATACGCAGTATTTT.

V usage is TRBV28 and J usage is TRBJ1-6; a weak D match, TRBD1 (6 bases). Trimming removed 3 bases at V and 14 bases at J, with 14 bases between. The CDR3 spans 13 residues. CDR1 and CDR2 from the germline V gene are MDHEN and SYDVKM. The CDR3 sequence: CASSLRGDTSLHF. The CDR3, as DNA: TGTGCCAGCAGTTTGAGAGGGGACACCTCCCTCCACTTT.

In its sample, this clonotype was seen a few times. V and J are TRBV4-2 and TRBJ2-4; a weak D match, TRBD1 (5 bases). TRBJ2-7 matches the DNA end more closely, so the J call is doubtful. The CDR3 is 14 residues long. Looked up from germline, CDR1 is LGHNA and CDR2 is YNFKEQ. The CDR3 nucleotides are TGTGCCAGCAGCCAAGATATTTCCAGGGACGAGCAGTACTTC. This gives the protein CASSQDISRDEQYF.

The chain has TRBV12-3 or TRBV12-4 and TRBJ2-1; 7 bases fit TRBD2. This CDR3 comprises 16 residues. Trimming at V came to 7 bases and at J to 1 base, leaving 10 bases not matched to a gene. The CDR3 loop is CASTNPGGGSYNEQFF. CDR3 sequence (DNA): TGTGCCAGCACCAACCCGGGAGGAGGGTCCTACAATGAGCAGTTCTTC.

This clonotype showed up many times. The genes are TRBV7-2 and TRBJ2-1, with 8 bases aligning to TRBD2. This CDR3 is 15 amino acids long. V lost 2 bases to trimming and J lost 5 bases; unmatched junction nucleotides: 5. Germline assignment: CDR1 SGHTA and CDR2 FQGNSA. CDR3 sequence: CASSLSGGPNNEQFF. The CDR3 DNA sequence: TGTGCCAGCAGCTTATCGGGAGGGCCCAACAATGAGCAGTTCTTC.

The V and J genes are TRBV20-1 and TRBJ2-3; TRBD2 agrees at 7 bases. CDR1 is DFQATT, CDR2 SNEGSKA, per germline (reference sequence). The V and J ends lost 3 bases and 4 bases, in that order; junction bases with no gene match: 4. This CDR3 spans 13 amino acids. CDR3 DNA: TGCAGTGCTAGCGGGGGGTCCCCAGATACGCAGTATTTT. It translates to CSASGGSPDTQYF.

This chain uses TRBV28 with TRBJ2-4; either TRBD1 or TRBD2 may supply D (5 bases each). The CDR3 is made up of 11 amino acids. The germline V and J ends were trimmed by 9 bases and 13 bases, with 16 bases remaining between them. Per germline, CDR1 MDHEN and CDR2 SYDVKM. The CDR3 region is CASSGLGEQYF. CDR3 DNA: TGTGCCAGTTCAGGGTTGGGGGAGCAGTACTTC.

The V call is TRBV5-1, the J call TRBJ2-1; D is possibly TRBD2 (6 bases). This CDR3 contains 15 residues. Germline loops: CDR1 SGHRS, CDR2 YFSETQ. V lost 7 bases to trimming and J lost 7 bases, with 21 bases between them. The CDR3 coding sequence is TGCGCCAGCTCCTTGTTGGGGACTCCGAGGAATGAGCAGTTCTTC. Protein: CASSLLGTPRNEQFF.

The chain joins TRBV4-1 to TRBJ2-5, with 8 bases lining up with TRBD1. The CDR3 loop spans 16 amino acids. CDR1 and CDR2 (germline): MGHRA, YSYEKL. V lost 4 bases, J lost 1 base, and 8 bases stayed unmatched. CDR3 in amino acids: CASSPGTGKLQETQYF. CDR3 in DNA: TGCGCCAGCAGCCCTGGGACAGGCAAACTCCAAGAGACCCAGTACTTC.

V gene TRBV9 combines with J gene TRBJ1-2, with D possibly matching TRBD1 (6 bases). From germline, CDR1 is SGDLS and CDR2 YYNGEE. This CDR3 is 13 amino acids long. Trimming pared 2 bases from V and 8 bases from J, leaving 13 bases between. The CDR3: CASSVPGDLGYTF. Here the CDR3 DNA reads TGTGCCAGCAGCGTTCCAGGGGATCTGGGCTACACCTTC.

The V call is TRBV6-6, the J call TRBJ2-4, with TRBD1 identical over 7 bases. The better agreement between TRBJ2-7 and the DNA end casts doubt on the J call. The germline gives CDR1 MNHNY, CDR2 SVGAGI (reference sequence). The CDR3 spans 14 residues. CDR3: CASSDDRGLSEQYF. The CDR3 DNA reads as TGTGCCAGCAGTGATGATAGGGGGCTAAGCGAGCAGTACTTC.

V gene TRBV12-3 or TRBV12-4 combines with J gene TRBJ2-7; TRBD2 matches at 10 bases. This CDR3 is 13 amino acids long. The junction had 1 base not matched to a gene; V was cut back by 6 bases and J by 2 bases. The CDR3 DNA is TGTGCCAGCAGAACTAGCGGGGCCTACGAGCAGTACTTC. This translates into CASRTSGAYEQYF.

This clonotype was picked up a small number of times. J is TRBJ2-5 and V is TRBV20-1, with 7 bases that match TRBD1. Germline-derived CDR1 and CDR2 are DFQATT and SNEGSKA (reference sequence). The ends lost 1 base at V and 2 bases at J; junction bases unmatched: 4. This CDR3 spans 14 amino acids. The CDR3 bases are TGCAGTGCTAGAGGGACAGGCGATCAAGAGACCCAGTACTTC. Translated, it gives CSARGTGDQETQYF.